These 3 T cell receptor beta chains were all obtained from the same sample, sequenced in a study of early T cells in non-severe SARS-CoV-2 infection. Via MiXCR, TCRdb re-called the 5' RACE reads, giving one row per CDR3 protein. The data contain 35,000 to 50,000 distinct CDR3 sequences, approximately 5.9% of them singletons. The sample in question was whole blood, obtained at baseline. Every receptor here comes from an adult who was a healthcare worker with PCR-confirmed SARS-CoV-2 infection or an uninfected control (not recorded which).

This clonotype was counted many times. This chain uses TRBV30 with TRBJ2-1; D assignment may be TRBD1 or TRBD2 (6 bases each). The CDR3 is 17 amino acids. Trimming pared 4 bases from V and 0 bases from J, leaving 19 bases between. Germline CDR1 reads GTSNPN; CDR2 reads SVGIG (reference sequence). The CDR3 region is CAWIPTGGMSSYNEQFF. The CDR3, as DNA: TGTGCCTGGATTCCGACAGGCGGGATGAGCTCCTACAATGAGCAGTTCTTC.

This clonotype was counted many times. The gene calls are TRBV13 and TRBJ2-2; TRBD1 aligns across 9 bases. The junction had 10 bases not matched to a gene; V was cut back by 5 bases and J by 6 bases. Germline CDR1 PRHDT, CDR2 FYEKMQ (reference sequence). The CDR3 has 16 residues. CDR3 region: CASSPPDRGSSGELFF. The CDR3 DNA reads TGTGCCAGCAGCCCTCCCGACAGGGGGTCGTCCGGGGAGCTGTTTTTT.

The J gene is TRBJ2-1, the V gene TRBV5-4; the D is unclear. Germline V gene sequence: CDR1 SGHNT, CDR2 YYREEE (reference sequence). V lost 0 bases, J lost 0 bases, and 4 bases lay in between. The CDR3 has 14 amino acids. The CDR3 DNA is TGTGCCAGCAGCTTGGCAAGCTCCTACAATGAGCAGTTCTTC. Translating gives CASSLASSYNEQFF.